This TCR beta chain was retrieved from a study of identical twins. TCRdb re-derived calls from the 5' RACE reads in MiXCR, one entry per CDR3 protein. The data show a few hundred thousand distinct CDR3 sequences, around 12% seen once. Only a few counts were recorded for this clonotype. V was clipped by 7 bases and J by 6 bases; unmatched bases: 6. The CDR3 is 13 amino acids. This sample was also put to use in a study of yellow fever vaccine responses in identical twins.

Sequenced input: CD8+ T cells sorted from blood. The chain combines TRBV12-3 or TRBV12-4 with TRBJ2-7; 10 positions match TRBD1. This clonotype originated in a woman under 30 in good health. The CDR3 loop is CASTWTGGVEQYF. The CDR3 DNA is TGTGCCAGCACCTGGACAGGGGGGGTCGAGCAGTACTTC.